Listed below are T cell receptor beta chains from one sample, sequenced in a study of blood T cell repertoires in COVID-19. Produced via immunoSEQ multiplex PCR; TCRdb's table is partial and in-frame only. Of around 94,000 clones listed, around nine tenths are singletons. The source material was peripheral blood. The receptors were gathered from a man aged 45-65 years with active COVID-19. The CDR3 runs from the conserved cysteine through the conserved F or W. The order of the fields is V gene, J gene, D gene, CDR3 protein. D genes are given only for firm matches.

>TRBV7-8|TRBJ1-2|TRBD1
CASSSLIGQGRNYGYTF
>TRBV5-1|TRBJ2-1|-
CASSWFPSSYNEQFF
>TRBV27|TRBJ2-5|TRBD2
CASSLEASGRGETQYF
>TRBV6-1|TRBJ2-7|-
CASSEGLFGVEQYF
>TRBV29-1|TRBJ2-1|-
CSPSQILNEQFF
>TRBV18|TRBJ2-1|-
CASSRAGPYNEQFF
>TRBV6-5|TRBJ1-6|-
CASRSTTLPLHF
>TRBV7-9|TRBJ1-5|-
CASSTTDSSQHF
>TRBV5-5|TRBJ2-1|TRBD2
CASSLVLGLAGGNEQFF
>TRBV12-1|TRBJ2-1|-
CASSSGSDRGRTYQLSSYNEQFF
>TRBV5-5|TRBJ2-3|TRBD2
CASSLESGGWDTQYF
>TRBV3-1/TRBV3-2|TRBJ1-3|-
CASSRATPGNTIYF
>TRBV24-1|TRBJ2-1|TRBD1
CATSTGVSGTGKVNEQFF
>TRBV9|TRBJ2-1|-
CASSSRRGSYNEQFF
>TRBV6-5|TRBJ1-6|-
CASYRDGNSPLHF
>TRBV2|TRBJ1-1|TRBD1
CASSWGQVNTEAFF
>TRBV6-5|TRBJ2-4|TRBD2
CASSSRASGAKNIQYF
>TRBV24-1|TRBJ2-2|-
CATSEQTGELFF
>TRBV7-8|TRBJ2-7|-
CASSLESRGSYEQYF
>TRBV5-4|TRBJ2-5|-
CASSLAPGQGKETQYF
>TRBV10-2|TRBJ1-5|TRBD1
CASRQGNNQPQHF
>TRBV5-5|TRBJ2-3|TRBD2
CASSLRLAGPSTDTQYF
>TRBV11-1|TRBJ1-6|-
CASSFGHGYNSPLHF
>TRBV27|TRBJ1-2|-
CASSLEPSGHGYTF
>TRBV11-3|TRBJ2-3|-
CASSSGTPGGTQYF
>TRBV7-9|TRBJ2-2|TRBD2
CASSLRRGLATNTGELFF
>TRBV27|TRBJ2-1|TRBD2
CASSPLAGGGNEQFF
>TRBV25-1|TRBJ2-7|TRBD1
CASTPDRGDVRSSYEQYF
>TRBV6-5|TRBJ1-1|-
CASIQRDTEAFF
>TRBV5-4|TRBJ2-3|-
CASRWDRGPDTQYF
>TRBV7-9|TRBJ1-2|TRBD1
CASSRGQGYYGYTF
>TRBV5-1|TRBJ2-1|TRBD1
CASSGGQGYNEQFF
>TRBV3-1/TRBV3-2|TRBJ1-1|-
CASSQGTANTEAFF
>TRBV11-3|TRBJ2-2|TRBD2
CASSPAGGLGAGELFF
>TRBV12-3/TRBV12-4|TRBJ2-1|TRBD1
CASSPQGGYEQFF
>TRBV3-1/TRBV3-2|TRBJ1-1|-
CASSQETGNTEAFF
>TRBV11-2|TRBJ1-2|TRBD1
CASSLDQVLQGGFGYGYTF
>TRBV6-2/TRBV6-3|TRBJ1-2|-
CASSPGALYGYTF
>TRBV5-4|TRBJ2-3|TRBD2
CASSRSGGHTDTQYF
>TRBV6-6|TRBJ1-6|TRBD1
CASRSGTANSPLHF
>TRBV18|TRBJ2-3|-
CASSPGASDTQYF
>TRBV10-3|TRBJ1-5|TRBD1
CAISKGTDSNQPQHF
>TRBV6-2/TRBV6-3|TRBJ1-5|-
CASSDGHSNQPQHF
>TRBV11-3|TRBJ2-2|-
CASSFGTRGDGELFF
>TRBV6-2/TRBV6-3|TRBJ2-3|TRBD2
CASSYGEAGARGTQYF
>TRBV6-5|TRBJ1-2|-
CASRLEVGGGGYTF
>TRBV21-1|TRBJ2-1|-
CASSKLPELADSSYNEQFF
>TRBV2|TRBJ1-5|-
CASRDRGYSNQPQHF
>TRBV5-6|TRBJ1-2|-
CASSLGRGSGYTF
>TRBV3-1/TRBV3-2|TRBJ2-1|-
CASSQRLAHNEQFF
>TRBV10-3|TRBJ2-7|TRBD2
CAISSPGLAGGREQYF
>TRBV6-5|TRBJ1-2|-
CASRLPAGSSPYTF
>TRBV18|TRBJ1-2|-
CASSPAVGGEYGYTF
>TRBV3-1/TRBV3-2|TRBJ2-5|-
CASSQGTGKETQYF
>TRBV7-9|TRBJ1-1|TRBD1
CASSLQGQANTEAFF
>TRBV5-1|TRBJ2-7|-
CASSLSAYEQYF
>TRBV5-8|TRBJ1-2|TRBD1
CASSLDRGYGYTF
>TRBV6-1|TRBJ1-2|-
CASSENPSGGYTF